The 9 T cell receptor beta chains presented below share a single source sample, sequenced in a study of blood T cell repertoires in COVID-19. Sequencing used immunoSEQ multiplex PCR; TCRdb keeps in-frame clones, though not all of them. The sample yields 85,000 to 110,000 clones, roughly nine tenths seen once. Material for sequencing was peripheral blood. The receptors derive from a woman aged 80 or older in a cohort sampled during active COVID-19.

This chain uses TRBV6-6 with TRBJ1-5; 10 nucleotides line up with TRBD1. CDR1 MNHNY and CDR2 SVGAGI come from the germline V gene (reference sequence). V shed 0 bases, J shed 7 bases, and the junction held 6 bases outside the gene matches. The CDR3 spans 16 residues. CDR3 DNA sequence: TGTGCCAGCAGTTACTCGACAGGGGGCGAGGGGCAGCCCCAGCATTTT. It is translated as CASSYSTGGEGQPQHF.

The rearrangement uses TRBV6-5 and TRBJ1-1, with D possibly TRBD1 on 5 matching bases. Looked up from germline, CDR1 is MNHEY and CDR2 is SVGAGI. V lost 7 bases to trimming and J lost 4 bases, with 16 bases between them. The CDR3 totals 14 residues. Written as DNA, the CDR3 is TGTGCCAGCATGCCCGGGGGGGGTCGCACTGAAGCTTTCTTT. Residues: CASMPGGGRTEAFF.

The genes are TRBV27 and TRBJ1-5; 10 bases are a match to TRBD1. V shed 4 bases and J 6 bases; nucleotides not matched to a gene: 9. Germline loops: CDR1 MNHEY, CDR2 SMNVEV (reference sequence). CDR3 size: 16 residues. This chain's CDR3 is CASSSITTGGSQPQHF. Here the CDR3 DNA reads TGTGCCAGCAGTTCCATAACGACAGGGGGCAGTCAGCCCCAGCATTTT.

This clone was observed once. The chain recombines TRBV7-6 with TRBJ2-2; TRBD2 matches at 12 bases. The CDR3 extends over 19 amino acids. Germline CDR1 SGHVS, CDR2 FNYEAQ. Trimming cost V 1 base and J 2 bases; bases outside gene matches: 8. CDR3 amino acids: CASSLVGTSGRLNTGELFF. Here the CDR3 DNA reads TGTGCCAGCAGCTTAGTCGGTACTAGCGGGAGGTTAAACACCGGGGAGCTGTTTTTT.

J is TRBJ2-3 and V is TRBV5-4; D may be TRBD2 (5 bases). Germline CDR1 and CDR2: SGHNT and YYREEE (reference sequence). V was pared by 0 bases and J by 2 bases, with 22 bases between. The CDR3 is 19 amino acids. CDR3 sequence (DNA): TGTGCCAGCAGCTTGGCCCCGCGCTGGGTAGAGCGGATCACAGATACGCAGTATTTT. Residues: CASSLAPRWVERITDTQYF. Full variable domain (missing parts from reference TRBV5-4 and TRBJ2-3): ETGVTQSPTHLIKTRGQQVTLRCSSQSGHNTVSWYQQALGQGPQFIFQYYREEENGRGNFPPRFSGLQFPNYSSELNVNALELDDSALYLCASSLAPRWVERITDTQYFGPGTRLTVL.

The V gene is TRBV27, the J gene TRBJ1-4, with TRBD1 matching over 8 bases. J lost 4 bases, V lost 6 bases, and 1 base had no gene match. Germline V gene lookup returns CDR1 MNHEY and CDR2 SMNVEV (reference sequence). There are 13 residues in the CDR3. CDR3 sequence reads: CASRGQVNEKLFF. The CDR3 nucleotides are TGTGCCAGCAGGGGACAGGTTAATGAAAAACTGTTTTTT.

The chain is built from TRBV28 and TRBJ1-5; D gene ambiguous. The V gene's germline CDR1 is MDHEN and CDR2 SYDVKM. The CDR3 totals 12 residues. V was cut by 7 bases and J by 2 bases, with 6 bases left in between. Written as DNA, the CDR3 is TGTGCCAGCATCCAGGGCAATCAGCCCCAGCATTTT. It translates to CASIQGNQPQHF.

The chain employs TRBV6-6 and TRBJ1-2; 7 bases are a match to TRBD1. CDR3 length: 14 residues. Per germline, CDR1 MNHNY and CDR2 SVGAGI (reference sequence). V lost 0 bases, J lost 2 bases, and 0 bases stayed unmatched. This CDR3 reads CASSYSTGNYGYTF. The CDR3 DNA reads as TGTGCCAGCAGTTACTCGACAGGGAACTATGGCTACACCTTC.

V gene TRBV27 combines with J gene TRBJ1-1; TRBD1 matches 9 bases. CDR3 length equals 15 residues. With 6 bases clipped from V and 3 bases from J, the junction kept 8 bases outside the gene matches. The V gene's germline CDR1 is MNHEY and CDR2 SMNVEV (reference sequence). The CDR3 DNA reads TGTGCCAGCAGGACGGACAGGGGAGTACACACTGAAGCTTTCTTT. This gives the protein CASRTDRGVHTEAFF.